This entry lists 11 T cell receptor beta chains sequenced from one sample in a study of OX40 agonist ivuxolimab in advanced cancers. Sequenced by immunoSEQ multiplex PCR; TCRdb stores in-frame clones only, minus some. The sample comprises approximately 21,000 clones, about 80% of which are singletons, and roughly a third rests with the top ten. This material consisted of CD4+ or CD8+ T cells sorted from blood, taken in a trial of the OX40 agonist ivuxolimab. The source is an adult with an advanced solid tumor such as melanoma, head and neck, liver or kidney cancer.

This chain uses TRBV2 with TRBJ1-1; D remains unclear. The CDR3 covers 10 residues. V was trimmed by 8 bases and J by 4 bases, leaving 5 bases between them. Germline V gene data show CDR1 as SNHLY and CDR2 as FYNNEI. This CDR3 is CASGVTEAFF. The CDR3 DNA follows: TGTGCCAGCGGGGTCACTGAAGCTTTCTTT.

The V and J genes are TRBV7-8 and TRBJ2-5, with 10 bases matching TRBD2. The CDR3 loop spans 13 amino acids. The germline gives CDR1 SGHVS, CDR2 FQNEAQ. The V gene end was trimmed by 3 bases and the J gene end by 9 bases; junction bases not matched to a gene: 4. The CDR3 spells CASSFTSGEAQYF. The CDR3 DNA reads as TGTGCCAGCAGCTTTACTAGCGGGGAGGCCCAGTACTTC.

The chain combines TRBV4-1 with TRBJ1-1; D is perhaps TRBD1 (6 bases). CDR1 and CDR2 from the germline V gene are MGHRA and YSYEKL. V was trimmed by 0 bases and J by 5 bases, leaving 10 bases between them. The CDR3 covers 14 residues. Here the CDR3 DNA reads TGCGCCAGCAGCCAAGAAGGGGGGGGAACTGAAGCTTTCTTT. Translating gives CASSQEGGGTEAFF.

This clone was seen a few times. This sequence joins TRBV6-5 and TRBJ1-6, with D perhaps matching TRBD1 (5 bases). CDR3 length: 14 residues. Trimming took off 6 bases at V and 7 bases at J, with 13 bases between the two ends. CDR1 and CDR2 (germline): MNHEY, SVGAGI. CDR3 protein: CASRQPGRNSPLHF. The DNA of the CDR3 is TGTGCCAGCAGACAACCGGGACGGAATTCACCCCTCCACTTT.

This chain uses TRBV19 with TRBJ1-5; no reliable D call. The CDR3 totals 14 residues. Trimming removed 3 bases at V and 9 bases at J, with 15 bases between. Germline CDR1 and CDR2: LNHDA and SQIVND (reference sequence). For the CDR3, the DNA is TGTGCCAGTAGTATGGCAACATACATGGGGCCCCAGCATTTT. It codes for CASSMATYMGPQHF. The full variable domain, with the rest looked up from reference TRBV19 and TRBJ1-5, is DGGITQSPKYLFRKEGQNVTLSCEQNLNHDAMYWYRQDPGQGLRLIYYSQIVNDFQKGDIAEGYSVSREKKESFPLTVTSAQKNPTAFYLCASSMATYMGPQHFGDGTRLSIL.

The chain recombines TRBV29-1 with TRBJ2-3; D may be TRBD1 (6 bases). Trimming took 0 bases from V and 5 from J, leaving 12 bases between them. This CDR3 contains 14 residues. Germline V lookup: CDR1 SQVTM, CDR2 ANQGSEA. The CDR3 reads CSVEDEQGGDTQYF. In DNA, the CDR3 is TGCAGCGTTGAAGATGAACAGGGCGGAGATACGCAGTATTTT.

With regard to this clone: Distinct nucleotide sequences in the sample also encode this CDR3. The CDR3 DNA is TGTGCCAGCAGCGGACTAGCGGCTTACAATGAGCAGTTCTTC. This sequence encodes CASSGLAAYNEQFF. The chain is built from TRBV6-5 and TRBJ2-1, with 10 positions matching TRBD2. CDR3 length equals 14 residues. Germline V gives CDR1 MNHEY, CDR2 SVGAGI. V lost 6 bases and J lost 4; bases outside the gene matches: 3.

The count of this clone is one. The chain couples TRBV4-1 to TRBJ1-2, with D possibly TRBD1 on 6 matching bases. From germline, CDR1 is MGHRA and CDR2 YSYEKL. The CDR3 runs 15 residues. The ends were cut back, 0 bases at V and 7 bases at J, with 15 bases in the middle. The CDR3 sequence: CASSQDNSGDGGYTF. The DNA for the CDR3 is TGCGCCAGCAGCCAAGATAATTCAGGGGATGGTGGCTACACCTTC.

The V call is TRBV5-8, the J call TRBJ2-7; perhaps TRBD1 as D (6 bases). CDR1 is SGHTS and CDR2 is YDEGEE in the germline V gene. V was clipped by 2 bases and J by 3 bases, with 15 bases between them. The CDR3 runs 15 residues. CDR3 protein: CASSFEAGVVYEQYF. The CDR3 DNA follows: TGTGCCAGCAGCTTTGAGGCAGGGGTGGTCTACGAGCAGTACTTC.

The chain is built from TRBV7-3 and TRBJ2-1, with D unclear. Trimming stripped 2 bases from V and 10 bases from J, with 21 bases between. Looked up from germline, CDR1 is SGHTA and CDR2 is FQGTGA. This CDR3 region has 16 residues. This CDR3 reads CASSLDGRPTALEQFF. CDR3 DNA sequence: TGTGCCAGCAGCTTAGACGGCAGACCCACGGCCTTAGAGCAGTTCTTC.

The sample holds a few counts of this clone. The J gene is TRBJ1-5, the V gene TRBV19; 8 nucleotides agree with TRBD1. The CDR3 is 15 amino acids. Germline trimming cut 3 bases from V and 4 bases from J; bases unmatched to any gene: 5. CDR1 and CDR2 from the germline V gene are LNHDA and SQIVND (reference sequence). In DNA, the CDR3 is TGTGCCAGTAGTATCGGACAGGGTCCGAATCAGCCCCAGCATTTT. Encoded protein: CASSIGQGPNQPQHF.